These 9 T cell receptor beta chains share one sample of origin, sequenced in a study of T cells in Graves' hyperthyroidism and ophthalmopathy. Amplified regions were TCR beta CDR3 sequences from RNA transcripts. The HTBI primer set drove a first-round RT-PCR of the TCR CDR3. Using its own MiXCR run on the multiplex PCR reads, TCRdb lists one record per CDR3 protein. The sample carries a few hundred thousand distinct CDR3 sequences, around a sixth recorded once. Sequenced material: blood. The receptors come from a young woman with Graves' hyperthyroidism that later progressed to Graves' ophthalmopathy.

This clonotype was observed at least ten times. The chain joins TRBV28 to TRBJ1-2; 7 positions agree with TRBD1. The germline gives CDR1 MDHEN, CDR2 SYDVKM. This CDR3 spans 13 amino acids. The ends lost 6 bases at V and 4 bases at J; junction bases unmatched: 5. The chain's CDR3 is CASRSRGGYGYTF. CDR3 sequence (DNA): TGTGCCAGCAGGTCCAGGGGGGGCTATGGCTACACCTTC.

This clonotype has only a few counts. The chain joins TRBV9 to TRBJ2-5, with D perhaps matching TRBD2 (6 bases). Trimming took 0 bases from V and 5 from J, leaving 14 bases between them. Germline V CDR1 and CDR2: SGDLS, YYNGEE. The CDR3 extends over 15 amino acids. The CDR3 spells CASSVDAPAGETQYF. In DNA form, the CDR3 reads TGTGCCAGCAGCGTAGATGCCCCGGCGGGGGAGACCCAGTACTTC.

Regarding this clonotype: It may be a read error: a sequence one base away is much more abundant. The chain employs TRBV2 and TRBJ2-7; perhaps TRBD1 as D (5 bases). The CDR3 is made up of 14 amino acids. Germline V CDR1 and CDR2: SNHLY, FYNNEI. The CDR3 protein is CASSAQGYLDEQHF. The CDR3 nucleotides read TGTGCCAGCAGTGCGCAGGGTTACTTGGACGAGCAGCACTTC.

This clonotype was seen many times. The J gene is TRBJ2-3, the V gene TRBV12-3 or TRBV12-4; 8 nucleotides match TRBD2. The ends lost 5 bases at V and 2 bases at J; junction bases unmatched: 12. The CDR3 is 17 amino acids. The CDR3 coding sequence is TGTGCCAGCAGTCCCCCCGGCAGCGGGAGAACCACAGATACGCAGTATTTT. It encodes CASSPPGSGRTTDTQYF.

CDR3 DNA sequence: TGCGCCAGCAGCTGGGGGGACAGGGAGACCCAGTACTTC. Protein: CASSWGDRETQYF. This chain connects TRBV5-1 to TRBJ2-5; 8 bases match TRBD1. Germline-derived CDR1 and CDR2 are SGHRS and YFSETQ. Losses at the gene ends were 3 bases for V and 5 bases for J; bases not matched to a gene: 3. The CDR3 totals 13 residues.

The chain is built from TRBV29-1 and TRBJ2-7; D is possibly TRBD2 (7 bases). The length of the CDR3 is 14 residues. Germline-derived CDR1 and CDR2 are SQVTM and ANQGSEA. The V end was cut by 4 bases, the J end by 3 bases, with 16 bases between. The CDR3 nucleotides are TGCAGCGTTGCCCCCCGGGGGGCCGGCTACGAGCAGTACTTC. This encodes CSVAPRGAGYEQYF.

The V gene is TRBV6-1, the J gene TRBJ1-1; 7 nucleotides match TRBD1. CDR3 length equals 15 residues. Germline V gene sequence: CDR1 MNHNS, CDR2 SASEGT. Germline trimming cut 6 bases from V and 7 bases from J; bases unmatched to any gene: 14. In DNA form, the CDR3 reads TGTGCCAGCAGATTGACAACCGGACAGGTAATTGAAGCTTTCTTT. It specifies CASRLTTGQVIEAFF.

This clonotype was observed at least ten times. This sequence joins TRBV6-1 and TRBJ2-7; 12 bases map to TRBD2. CDR1 and CDR2 from the germline V gene are MNHNS and SASEGT. The CDR3 consists of 14 residues. V lost 6 bases to trimming and J lost 3 bases; unmatched junction nucleotides: 3. This CDR3 is CASRTTSGSYEQYF. The CDR3 DNA follows: TGTGCCAGCAGGACGACTAGCGGGAGCTACGAGCAGTACTTC.

This clonotype was seen at least ten times. V gene TRBV28 combines with J gene TRBJ2-7; 9 nucleotides align to TRBD2. CDR3 length: 16 amino acids. From germline, CDR1 is MDHEN and CDR2 SYDVKM. V lost 2 bases to trimming and J lost 1 base; unmatched junction nucleotides: 6. DNA for the CDR3: TGTGCCAGCAGTTTAGGTGGCGGGAGGGGGTCCTACGAGCAGTACTTC. This encodes CASSLGGGRGSYEQYF.